These 18 T cell receptor beta chains were sequenced from one sample in a study of blood T cell repertoires in COVID-19. The table came from immunoSEQ multiplex PCR; TCRdb's copy has only in-frame clones and leaves some out. The sample includes 250,000 or so clones, under 90% of them seen just once. Sequences were obtained from peripheral blood. The origin of the receptors is a woman aged 40 to 50 who had recovered from COVID-19.

The chain recombines TRBV18 with TRBJ2-6; D possibly corresponds to TRBD1 (5 bases). The CDR3 totals 16 residues. Germline-derived CDR1 and CDR2 are KGHSH and LQKENI. Trimming pared 0 bases from V and 2 bases from J, leaving 8 bases between. CDR3 region: CASSPPQVTGANVLTF. CDR3 nucleotide sequence: TGTGCCAGCTCACCACCACAGGTTACTGGGGCCAACGTCCTGACTTTC.

The chain is built from TRBV7-3 and TRBJ1-4; 7 bases align to TRBD1. CDR1 is SGHTA and CDR2 is FQGTGA in the germline V gene. The CDR3 runs 13 residues. V was pared by 5 bases and J by 8 bases, with 5 bases of the junction left unmatched. CDR3 coding DNA: TGTGCCAGCAGCCTAGGACAGGAGGAAAAACTGTTTTTT. Translation gives CASSLGQEEKLFF.

The gene calls are TRBV11-2 and TRBJ2-3; no firm D call. The CDR3 spans 19 residues. The V gene's germline CDR1 is SGHAT and CDR2 FQNNGV. Trimming removed 2 bases from V and 5 bases from J, with 26 bases in between. DNA of the CDR3: TGTGCCAGCAGCTTACTCTCATCGAGCACCCAGAGAGCGCGAGATACGCAGTATTTT. As protein: CASSLLSSSTQRARDTQYF.

The V and J genes are TRBV7-9 and TRBJ1-1, with D perhaps matching TRBD1 (5 bases). The CDR3 has 15 residues. Germline loops: CDR1 SEHNR, CDR2 FQNEAQ (reference sequence). Trimming removed 3 bases from V and 3 bases from J, with 14 bases in between. CDR3 in amino acids: CASSFGLGGDTEAFF. CDR3 DNA: TGTGCCAGCAGCTTTGGCCTCGGGGGGGACACTGAAGCTTTCTTT.

V gene TRBV11-1 combines with J gene TRBJ2-1; D perhaps matches TRBD2 (6 bases). This CDR3 has 15 amino acids. Trimming took 5 bases from V and 6 from J, leaving 17 bases between them. Germline CDR1 is SGHAT and CDR2 is FQDESV (reference sequence). This CDR3 is CASSLTGGGANEQFF. As DNA, the CDR3 is TGTGCCAGCAGCCTCACTGGGGGAGGAGCCAATGAGCAGTTCTTC.

V and J are TRBV30 and TRBJ1-5, with no clear D. The CDR3 has 13 amino acids. Trimming cost V 2 bases and J 5 bases, with 10 bases left between them. Looked up from germline, CDR1 is GTSNPN and CDR2 is SVGIG (reference sequence). CDR3 bases: TGTGCCTGGAGTACTAGGTTCGATCAGCCCCAGCATTTT. Its protein is CAWSTRFDQPQHF.

This chain joins TRBV10-3 and TRBJ2-3, with D possibly matching TRBD2 (5 bases). With 3 bases removed from V and 2 bases from J, the gap between germline ends came to 15 bases. The CDR3 covers 16 residues. Germline V gene sequence: CDR1 ENHRY, CDR2 SYGVKD. The CDR3 coding sequence is TGTGCCATCAGTGATCGAGGAGGATTGGACACAGATACGCAGTATTTT. It codes for CAISDRGGLDTDTQYF.

The gene calls are TRBV9 and TRBJ2-1; 8 bases match TRBD2. From germline, CDR1 is SGDLS and CDR2 YYNGEE. This CDR3 has 15 residues. V gave up 0 bases and J gave up 8 bases; unmatched junction bases: 7. The CDR3: CASSVGAGEVDEQFF. CDR3 sequence (DNA): TGTGCCAGCAGCGTAGGAGCGGGAGAGGTTGATGAGCAGTTCTTC.

Only a few counts were recorded for this clone. The V gene is TRBV5-6, the J gene TRBJ2-7; maybe TRBD1 (5 bases). Germline CDR1 is SGHDT and CDR2 is YYEEEE. The CDR3 runs 15 residues. Deletions cut 1 base from V and 2 bases from J, with 13 bases between. In nucleotides, the CDR3 is TGTGCCAGCAGCTTGAGTCACAGACAGACCTACGAGCAGTACTTC. This translates into CASSLSHRQTYEQYF.

V is TRBV6-5 and J is TRBJ2-2; 10 nucleotides agree with TRBD2. Germline loops: CDR1 MNHEY, CDR2 SVGAGI. V trimming: 7 bases; J trimming: 6 bases; junction bases outside the gene matches: 5. The CDR3 has 14 amino acids. CDR3 amino acids: CASTRTSGAGELFF. As DNA, the CDR3 is TGTGCCAGCACTAGGACTAGCGGTGCCGGGGAGCTGTTTTTT.

This chain links TRBV12-3 or TRBV12-4 with TRBJ1-5, with D perhaps TRBD1 (5 bases). CDR3 size: 13 residues. Trimming left V 5 bases short and J 2 bases short, with 7 bases between. The CDR3 nucleotides read TGTGCCAGCAGTGACAGTCGCAATCAGCCCCAGCATTTT. It is translated as CASSDSRNQPQHF.

The rearrangement links TRBV14 to TRBJ1-1; D perhaps matches TRBD1 (6 bases). CDR3 size: 14 residues. Between the trimmed V and J ends, which lost 7 bases and 1 base, there was a span of 13 bases. Germline CDR1 SGHDN, CDR2 FVKESK. The CDR3 loop is CASTKGQTNTEAFF. The DNA of the CDR3 is TGTGCCAGCACCAAGGGACAAACGAACACTGAAGCTTTCTTT.

The genes are TRBV7-2 and TRBJ2-1, with 11 positions matching TRBD2. Per the germline V gene, CDR1 is SGHTA and CDR2 is FQGNSA. The V and J ends lost 4 bases and 7 bases, in that order; junction bases with no gene match: 6. The CDR3 has 15 residues. CDR3 region: CASSYLAGGRNEQFF. The CDR3 DNA reads TGTGCCAGCAGCTACCTAGCGGGAGGTCGGAATGAGCAGTTCTTC. Variable domain in full (rest from reference TRBV7-2 and TRBJ2-1): GAGVSQSPSNKVTEKGKDVELRCDPISGHTALYWYRQSLGQGLEFLIYFQGNSAPDKSGLPSDRFSAERTGGSVSTLTIQRTQQEDSAVYLCASSYLAGGRNEQFFGPGTRLTVL.

The rearrangement links TRBV27 to TRBJ2-5; D possibly corresponds to TRBD2 (6 bases). Looked up from germline, CDR1 is MNHEY and CDR2 is SMNVEV (reference sequence). V shed 5 bases and J shed 5 bases, with 15 bases lying between them. The CDR3 spans 14 residues. The CDR3 spells CASSPRGSMETQYF. CDR3 DNA: TGTGCCAGCAGTCCCCGGGGGTCAATGGAGACCCAGTACTTC.

The gene calls are TRBV6-6 and TRBJ1-2; 8 nucleotides line up with TRBD1. Germline V gene lookup returns CDR1 MNHNY and CDR2 SVGAGI (reference sequence). This CDR3 has 15 amino acids. Trimming at V came to 6 bases and at J to 7 bases, leaving 13 bases not matched to a gene. For the CDR3, the DNA is TGTGCCAGCAGCCCTGTCGCCCAGGGGGCGGGTGGCTACACCTTC. Its protein product is CASSPVAQGAGGYTF.

The chain links TRBV30 to TRBJ2-2, with D possibly being TRBD1 (5 bases). Germline V lookup: CDR1 GTSNPN, CDR2 SVGIG (reference sequence). Trimming stripped 5 bases from V and 3 bases from J, with 13 bases between. CDR3 size: 14 residues. For the CDR3, the DNA is TGTGCCTGGTCTCGTGGCAGGGACACCGGGGAGCTGTTTTTT. Encoded protein: CAWSRGRDTGELFF.

This clone was seen once. The genes are TRBV7-9 and TRBJ2-7; TRBD2 agrees at 12 bases. Germline V gene lookup returns CDR1 SEHNR and CDR2 FQNEAQ (reference sequence). This CDR3 has 16 amino acids. The junction had 11 bases not matched to a gene; V was cut back by 5 bases and J by 6 bases. The CDR3 region has the DNA TGTGCCAGCAGCCAGCCGGGACTAGCGGGTGGGAGCGAGCAGTACTTC. Translated: CASSQPGLAGGSEQYF. Full variable domain (remainder filled in from reference TRBV7-9 and TRBJ2-7): DTGVSQNPRHKITKRGQNVTFRCDPISEHNRLYWYRQTLGQGPEFLTYFQNEAQLEKSRLLSDRFSAERPKGSFSTLEIQRTEQGDSAMYLCASSQPGLAGGSEQYFGPGTRLTVT.

This chain links TRBV24-1 with TRBJ2-7, with 7 bases aligning to TRBD1. CDR3 length: 16 residues. J was trimmed by 2 bases and V by 5 bases; bases with no gene match: 11. Germline CDR1 is KGHDR and CDR2 is SFDVKD. CDR3 DNA sequence: TGTGCCACCAGTGCCTCGACAGGGAGCAATCCCTACGAGCAGTACTTC. Translated: CATSASTGSNPYEQYF.